Listed here are 17 T cell receptor beta chains from one sample, sequenced in a study of Graves' ophthalmopathy and Graves' hyperthyroidism. For repertoire sequencing, the TCR beta CDR3 regions were amplified from RNA transcripts. Following a first-round RT-PCR that used HTBI primers, a second-round multiplex PCR was carried out. Each CDR3 protein gets one entry after TCRdb re-called the multiplex PCR reads with MiXCR. Of almost 400,000 distinct CDR3 sequences in the sample, approximately 16% were seen once. The sequencing input was peripheral blood. The receptors originated from a woman aged 18 to 35 with Graves' ophthalmopathy.

The chain is built from TRBV2 and TRBJ2-2, with D tentatively TRBD2 (6 bases). Trimming took off 6 bases at V and 1 base at J, with 15 bases between the two ends. Germline V gene lookup returns CDR1 SNHLY and CDR2 FYNNEI. The CDR3 runs 16 residues. The CDR3 DNA reads TGTGCCAGCAGCCGGGACTCCCCTCTGAACACCGGGGAGCTGTTTTTT. Its protein is CASSRDSPLNTGELFF.

This clonotype was detected a few times. The chain couples TRBV13 to TRBJ1-1; possible D gene TRBD1, 6 bases. CDR1 PRHDT and CDR2 FYEKMQ come from the germline V gene (reference sequence). The V end was cut by 1 base, the J end by 1 base, with 16 bases between. This CDR3 has 17 residues. The CDR3 reads CASSLAEGEGPNTEAFF. In DNA, the CDR3 is TGTGCCAGCAGCTTAGCGGAGGGGGAGGGCCCGAACACTGAAGCTTTCTTT. The whole variable domain, remainder taken from reference TRBV13 and TRBJ1-1, is AAGVIQSPRHLIKEKRETATLKCYPIPRHDTVYWYQQGPGQDPQFLISFYEKMQSDKGSIPDRFSAQQFSDYHSELNMSSLELGDSALYFCASSLAEGEGPNTEAFFGQGTRLTVV.

The table lists this clonotype with many counts. The rearrangement uses TRBV20-1 and TRBJ1-3, with TRBD1 matching over 8 bases. CDR3 length equals 15 residues. CDR1 and CDR2 (germline): DFQATT, SNEGSKA (reference sequence). J lost 0 bases, V lost 6 bases, and 7 bases had no gene match. CDR3 coding DNA: TGCAGTGCAAACGACAGGGGATCCTCTGGAAACACCATATATTTT. This gives the protein CSANDRGSSGNTIYF.

This clonotype was seen at least ten times. The J gene is TRBJ2-2, the V gene TRBV28; TRBD1 agrees at 9 bases. Germline V gene data show CDR1 as MDHEN and CDR2 as SYDVKM. Germline trimming cut 4 bases from V and 3 bases from J; bases unmatched to any gene: 3. The CDR3 covers 15 residues. CDR3 DNA: TGTGCCAGCAGTTGGGGACAGGGATACACCGGGGAGCTGTTTTTT. Translating it yields CASSWGQGYTGELFF.

This clonotype was observed at least ten times. Sequence at one end of the junction differs from germline and may be a read error. V is TRBV7-7 and J is TRBJ1-1; the match to TRBD1 covers 10 bases. This CDR3 has 16 amino acids. Looked up from germline, CDR1 is SSHAT and CDR2 is FNYEAQ (reference sequence). CDR3 DNA: TGTGCTAGCAGCCCCGGGACAGGGGTTGATGGCACTGAAGCTTTCTTT. It yields the protein CASSPGTGVDGTEAFF. The complete variable domain, with remaining parts taken from reference TRBV7-7 and TRBJ1-1, reads GAGVSQSPRYKVTKRGQDVTLRCDPISSHATLYWYQQALGQGPEFLTYFNYEAQPDKSGLPSDRFSAERPEGSISTLTIQRTEQRDSAMYRCASSPGTGVDGTEAFFGQGTRLTVV.

Many counts were recorded for this clonotype. The chain combines TRBV6-4 with TRBJ2-5; 10 bases match TRBD1. This CDR3 region has 15 residues. J lost 2 bases, V lost 4 bases, and 4 bases had no gene match. CDR1 is MRHNA, CDR2 SNTAGT, per germline. CDR3 amino acids: CASSAGTGAQETQYF. The CDR3, as DNA: TGTGCCAGCAGTGCCGGGACAGGGGCGCAAGAGACCCAGTACTTC.

At least ten counts were recorded for this clonotype. V gene TRBV6-5 combines with J gene TRBJ2-5; D is undetermined. Trimming cost V 6 bases and J 5 bases, with 13 bases left between them. The CDR3 is made up of 13 amino acids. Germline CDR1 MNHEY, CDR2 SVGAGI. The CDR3 loop is CASSPPYGETQYF. CDR3 DNA: TGTGCCAGCAGCCCCCCGTATGGGGAGACCCAGTACTTC.

This clonotype appeared many times. The V and J genes are TRBV7-3 and TRBJ1-1; the match to TRBD1 covers 11 bases. This CDR3 is built from 14 residues. V was clipped by 4 bases and J by 6 bases; unmatched bases: 4. Germline values: CDR1 SGHTA, CDR2 FQGTGA. In nucleotides, the CDR3 is TGTGCCAGCAGCTCCACGGGACAGGGGGCTGAAGCTTTCTTT. This sequence encodes CASSSTGQGAEAFF.

This clonotype was detected ten times or more. This sequence joins TRBV4-3 and TRBJ2-7, with 7 bases fitting TRBD1. There are 14 residues in the CDR3. With 4 bases clipped from V and 0 bases from J, the junction kept 3 bases outside the gene matches. CDR1 is LGHNA, CDR2 YSLEER, per germline. The CDR3 DNA reads TGCGCCAGCAGCCGGACAGGACCCTCCTACGAGCAGTACTTC. It encodes CASSRTGPSYEQYF.

This clonotype was counted at least ten times. The V and J genes are TRBV6-5 and TRBJ1-5; D might be TRBD1 (5 bases). Germline V gene lookup returns CDR1 MNHEY and CDR2 SVGAGI. This CDR3 is built from 13 residues. V was trimmed by 5 bases and J by 8 bases, leaving 13 bases between them. The CDR3 DNA reads TGTGCCAGCAGTACTGGGGCCCTCAAGCCCCAGCATTTT. Its protein is CASSTGALKPQHF.

This clonotype was seen ten or more times. The chain has TRBV5-1 and TRBJ2-7; a weak D match, TRBD1 (5 bases). Trimming left V 5 bases short and J 7 bases short, with 16 bases between. The CDR3 extends over 13 amino acids. Looked up from germline, CDR1 is SGHRS and CDR2 is YFSETQ. This chain's CDR3 is CASSLTALGEQYF. Written as DNA, the CDR3 is TGCGCCAGCAGTTTGACAGCCCTTGGGGAGCAGTACTTC.

The table lists this clonotype with many counts. This chain links TRBV28 with TRBJ1-5; a possible D gene is TRBD1 (5 bases). Trimming pared 2 bases from V and 2 bases from J, leaving 10 bases between. Germline values: CDR1 MDHEN, CDR2 SYDVKM. The CDR3 length is 15 residues. CDR3 nucleotide sequence: TGTGCCAGCAGTTTACCAGGGTCTGGCAATCAGCCCCAGCATTTT. Translation: CASSLPGSGNQPQHF.

This clonotype was recorded at least ten times. The chain has TRBV12-3 or TRBV12-4 and TRBJ1-5; D is unclear. Trimming cost V 5 bases and J 2 bases, with 16 bases left between them. The CDR3 extends over 16 amino acids. CDR3 loop: CASSRGSTGGNQPQHF. DNA of the CDR3: TGTGCCAGCAGTCGAGGGTCTACCGGGGGCAATCAGCCCCAGCATTTT.

The sample holds many counts of this clonotype. This rearrangement joins TRBV28 to TRBJ1-1; a possible D gene is TRBD1 (5 bases). The length of the CDR3 is 14 residues. Germline lookup yields CDR1 MDHEN and CDR2 SYDVKM. Trimming removed 4 bases at V and 10 bases at J, with 19 bases between. CDR3 nucleotides: TGTGCCAGCAGTTCGACAGCGAGGGGCGGTGGAGCTTTCTTT. Protein sequence: CASSSTARGGGAFF.

In this sample, this clonotype turned up many times. The rearrangement joins TRBV12-3 or TRBV12-4 to TRBJ1-5; no reliable D call. The CDR3 is made up of 16 amino acids. Trimming left V 6 bases short and J 0 bases short, with 15 bases between. The CDR3 region has the DNA TGTGCCAGCAGCCTTGGTTCCAGATCTAGCAATCAGCCCCAGCATTTT. It specifies CASSLGSRSSNQPQHF.

This clonotype was observed many times. The chain uses TRBV6-2 or TRBV6-3 and TRBJ1-1; 8 nucleotides align to TRBD1. The CDR3 covers 13 residues. Germline V gives CDR1 MNHEY, CDR2 SVGEGT. J lost 6 bases, V lost 2 bases, and 2 bases had no gene match. CDR3 residues: CASSYGQGSEAFF. The CDR3 DNA reads as TGTGCCAGCAGTTACGGACAGGGCTCTGAAGCTTTCTTT.

This clonotype was seen many times. The V and J genes are TRBV9 and TRBJ2-7; 9 nucleotides agree with TRBD2. The CDR3 extends over 16 amino acids. V was pared by 4 bases and J by 1 base, with 9 bases of the junction left unmatched. The germline V gene has CDR1 SGDLS and CDR2 YYNGEE. The CDR3 is CASSPTAGLASYEQYF. DNA of the CDR3: TGTGCCAGCAGCCCCACGGCGGGACTAGCTTCCTACGAGCAGTACTTC.